The rows below give T cell receptor beta chains drawn from one sample of a study of cytomegalovirus exposure and HLA in healthy donors. The protocol was immunoSEQ multiplex PCR, while the TCRdb copy is restricted to in-frame clones and leaves out a portion. The data show some 76,000 clones, 84% seen once. Sequenced: PBMCs. The source of these receptors is a woman aged 50 to 65 in good health and CMV-seronegative. Each CDR3 is given with its conserved first and last residue. D genes are given only for firm matches. For some rows the clone size is stated as once, few or many, or as a class when expanded; others skip it.

V gene: TRBV10-1; D gene: TRBD2; clone size: once; J gene: TRBJ2-3; CDR3 protein: CASSDTGTSGNNMYTDTQYF; CDR3 DNA: TGCGCCAGCAGTGATACCGGGACTAGCGGCAATAATATGTACACAGATACGCAGTATTTT
V gene: TRBV2; D gene: .; clone size: few; J gene: TRBJ1-5; CDR3 protein: CASSGEMQPQHF; CDR3 DNA: TGTGCCAGCAGTGGGGAGATGCAGCCCCAGCATTTT
V gene: TRBV4-2; D gene: TRBD2; clone size: .; J gene: TRBJ2-1; CDR3 protein: CASSHGASGGDNEQFF; CDR3 DNA: TGTGCCAGCAGCCATGGAGCTAGCGGGGGTGACAATGAGCAGTTCTTC
V gene: TRBV7-6; D gene: .; clone size: .; J gene: TRBJ2-5; CDR3 protein: CASRAVGQGEETQYF; CDR3 DNA: TGTGCCAGCAGGGCTGTAGGTCAGGGCGAGGAGACCCAGTACTTC
V gene: TRBV10-1; D gene: TRBD2; clone size: .; J gene: TRBJ2-1; CDR3 protein: CASSEKTSVYNEQFF; CDR3 DNA: TGCGCCAGCAGTGAAAAGACTAGCGTATACAATGAGCAGTTCTTC
V gene: TRBV28; D gene: TRBD1; clone size: .; J gene: TRBJ1-1; CDR3 protein: CASSPGDRANTEAFF; CDR3 DNA: TGTGCCAGCAGTCCCGGGGACAGGGCGAACACTGAAGCTTTCTTT
V gene: TRBV6-4; D gene: TRBD1; clone size: once; J gene: TRBJ1-2; CDR3 protein: CASSVQGLYYGYTF; CDR3 DNA: TGTGCCAGCAGTGTACAGGGGCTCTACTATGGCTACACCTTC
V gene: TRBV5-6; D gene: .; clone size: once; J gene: TRBJ1-5; CDR3 protein: CASSSRISNQPQHF; CDR3 DNA: TGTGCCAGCAGCTCTAGGATTAGCAATCAGCCCCAGCATTTT
V gene: TRBV29-1; D gene: .; clone size: .; J gene: TRBJ1-1; CDR3 protein: CSVRLWTEAFF; CDR3 DNA: TGCAGCGTCCGCTTATGGACAGAAGCTTTCTTT
V gene: TRBV28; D gene: .; clone size: .; J gene: TRBJ2-7; CDR3 protein: CASAASPGYEQYF; CDR3 DNA: TGTGCCAGCGCCGCCAGCCCGGGCTACGAGCAGTACTTC
V gene: TRBV9; D gene: TRBD2; clone size: once; J gene: TRBJ2-1; CDR3 protein: CASSPTGREVGEQFF; CDR3 DNA: TGTGCCAGCAGCCCAACCGGGCGGGAGGTAGGTGAGCAGTTCTTC
V gene: TRBV6-5; D gene: TRBD1; clone size: .; J gene: TRBJ1-5; CDR3 protein: CASSRQGTQPQHF; CDR3 DNA: TGTGCCAGCAGTCGACAGGGGACTCAGCCCCAGCATTTT
V gene: TRBV11-1; D gene: TRBD2; clone size: .; J gene: TRBJ2-1; CDR3 protein: CASSLAGLAGHNEQFF; CDR3 DNA: TGTGCCAGCAGCTTAGCGGGACTAGCGGGCCACAATGAGCAGTTCTTC
V gene: TRBV27; D gene: .; clone size: .; J gene: TRBJ1-5; CDR3 protein: CASSLMGGGGNQPQHF; CDR3 DNA: TGTGCCAGCAGTCTAATGGGGGGAGGAGGCAATCAGCCCCAGCATTTT
V gene: TRBV6-4; D gene: TRBD1; clone size: .; J gene: TRBJ2-3; CDR3 protein: CASSSQTGDTDTQYF; CDR3 DNA: TGTGCCAGCAGTTCCCAGACAGGGGACACAGATACGCAGTATTTT
V gene: TRBV6-5; D gene: .; clone size: .; J gene: TRBJ1-4; CDR3 protein: CASSYTVATNEKLFF; CDR3 DNA: TGTGCCAGCAGTTACACTGTAGCGACTAATGAAAAACTGTTTTTT
V gene: TRBV30; D gene: .; clone size: .; J gene: TRBJ1-2; CDR3 protein: CAWSVGASNYGYTF; CDR3 DNA: TGTGCCTGGAGTGTAGGGGCGTCTAACTATGGCTACACCTTC
V gene: TRBV19; D gene: TRBD1; clone size: .; J gene: TRBJ2-2; CDR3 protein: CATGQGAQSGELFF; CDR3 DNA: TGTGCCACCGGACAGGGGGCCCAATCCGGGGAGCTGTTTTTT